This T cell receptor beta chain was documented in a study of blood T cell repertoires in COVID-19. The ends lost 6 bases at V and 8 bases at J; junction bases unmatched: 4. The CDR3 is made up of 13 amino acids. Profiling relied on immunoSEQ multiplex PCR, and the TCRdb table lists in-frame clones only, not all of them. This sample carries approximately 190,000 clones, about 80% of them seen once, and the ten largest clones take around 7%. The chain links TRBV12-3 or TRBV12-4 to TRBJ1-2; the match to TRBD1 covers 12 bases. The TCR was taken from a man aged 35 to 55 who had recovered from COVID-19. The source material was PBMCs or T cells enriched from blood (not recorded which). CDR3 DNA sequence: TGTGCCAGCAGGGGACAGGGGGCGCGCGGCTACACCTTC. This gives the protein CASRGQGARGYTF.